This section outlines one TCR beta chain sequence together with its context. This record comes from a study of blood T cell repertoires in COVID-19. The CDR3 totals 13 residues. Looked up from germline, CDR1 is MNHEY and CDR2 is SVGAGI. Trimming cost V 6 bases and J 7 bases, with 15 bases left between them. Method: immunoSEQ multiplex PCR; TCRdb's copy keeps in-frame clones and lacks some. The table records approximately 220,000 clones, 83% of them present only once. The origin of this receptor is a woman between 50 and 59 years old who had been exposed to COVID-19. The V call is TRBV6-5, the J call TRBJ1-1; a possible D gene is TRBD1 (5 bases). Sequenced input: PBMCs or T cells enriched from blood (not recorded which). CDR3 sequence reads: CASRIGGRNEAFF. The CDR3 DNA sequence: TGTGCCAGCAGAATCGGGGGAAGGAATGAAGCTTTCTTT.